What follows is one T cell receptor beta chain and its context. The data stem from a study of shared clonotypes between healthy human individuals. The CDR3 spans 16 residues. The trim removed 0 bases at V and 7 bases at J, leaving 7 bases unmatched. Germline loops: CDR1 MGHRA, CDR2 YSYEKL. Profiled with immunoSEQ multiplex PCR; TCRdb holds only in-frame clones, not every one. The sample lists more than 2 million clones, 95% occurring once. The receptor was derived from a man younger than 35 in good health. The chain joins TRBV4-1 to TRBJ2-1, with 9 nucleotides matching TRBD1. Sequenced sample: naive CD4+ T cells sorted from blood. Subset in this sample: CD45RA+ positively selected. The CDR3 region has the DNA TGCGCCAGCAGCCAAGATCTGGGACAGGGCAGGAATGAGCAGTTCTTC. Translating gives CASSQDLGQGRNEQFF.